Listed here is a single TCR beta chain. This specimen belongs to a study of radiation and T cells in renal cell carcinoma. Study-wide context: Nephrectomy followed 15 Gy stereotactic body radiation by 4 weeks.

This table comes from immunoSEQ multiplex PCR, and its TCRdb copy is limited to in-frame clones, with some not included. The sample lists 120,000 to 150,000 clones, roughly 83% occurring once. Time point meaning: baseline pretreatment blood. This sample's treatment: 15 Gy SBRT to primary tumor, nephrectomy 4 weeks later. Serial blood draws occurred at baseline and 2 and 4 weeks post-SBRT. CDR3 length: 13 residues. Trimming pared 2 bases from V and 7 bases from J, leaving 13 bases between. Germline CDR1 reads SGHRS; CDR2 reads YFSETQ. The chain joins TRBV5-1 to TRBJ2-7; D possibly corresponds to TRBD1 (5 bases). This receptor was taken from a woman aged 45-59 years with renal cell carcinoma. The specimen comprised blood, sampled from a patient whose treatment included radiotherapy and nephrectomy. The CDR3 nucleotides are TGCGCCAGCAGCTTTGACAGCATAGGAGAGCAGTACTTC. It specifies CASSFDSIGEQYF. Looking up the rest from reference TRBV5-1 and TRBJ2-7 gives the full variable domain: KAGVTQTPRYLIKTRGQQVTLSCSPISGHRSVSWYQQTPGQGLQFLFEYFSETQRNKGNFPGRFSGRQFSNSRSEMNVSTLELGDSALYLCASSFDSIGEQYFGPGTRLTVT.